This T cell receptor beta chain was sequenced for a study of cytotoxic CD8 clonotypes in ibrutinib-treated CLL. Across the study: Patients: roughly ten relapsed/refractory, some 16 treatment-naive, roughly 17 IGHV unmutated. Study findings and constraints: Shared public clonotypes were rare, and on treatment they either got smaller or stayed the same.

Points on this clone: What it binds is not known.

Deep sequencing aimed at 1 in 200,000 to 1 in 1 million T cells' resolution. The repertoire was sequenced with immunoSEQ multiplex PCR; TCRdb's copy has only in-frame clones and lacks some. The data hold approximately 150,000 clones, with around 80% observed a single time. CDR1 and CDR2 (germline): MNHEY, SMNVEV (reference sequence). V dropped 5 bases and J dropped 2 bases, with 15 bases sitting between them. This CDR3 is 16 amino acids long. The TCR beta libraries used about 2.2 micrograms of genomic DNA that came from cryopreserved PBMCs. This receptor was taken from a human donor with chronic lymphocytic leukemia. V is TRBV27 and J is TRBJ2-2; the D gene is possibly TRBD2 (5 bases). Sequencing used PBMCs, obtained after 24 months of ibrutinib treatment. CDR3 coding DNA: TGTGCCAGCAGTCCCTTTGGAGGAACCAACACCGGGGAGCTGTTTTTT. This sequence encodes CASSPFGGTNTGELFF.